This entry lists 21 T cell receptor beta chains sequenced from one sample in a study of blood T cell repertoires in COVID-19. Assay: immunoSEQ multiplex PCR; the TCRdb copy retains only in-frame clones and omits some. The table lists 150,000 to 200,000 clones, approximately 90% of them singletons, with about 6.3% in the top ten. The specimen was peripheral blood. These receptors all come from a man aged 35 to 55 with active or convalescent COVID-19.

The chain employs TRBV6-1 and TRBJ2-1, with D unclear. V was trimmed by 2 bases and J by 0 bases, leaving 8 bases between them. This CDR3 is 15 amino acids long. The germline CDR1 and CDR2 sequences are MNHNS and SASEGT. The CDR3 DNA reads as TGTGCCAGCAGTGAATTTGTCAGCTCCTACAATGAGCAGTTCTTC. Its translation is CASSEFVSSYNEQFF.

This chain connects TRBV7-6 to TRBJ2-1; 7 bases line up with TRBD1. V lost 5 bases, J lost 8 bases, and 15 bases stayed unmatched. Per germline, CDR1 SGHVS and CDR2 FNYEAQ. The CDR3 is 16 amino acids. CDR3 sequence reads: CASSTPGTALGDEQFF. The CDR3 bases are TGTGCCAGCAGCACCCCCGGGACAGCCCTTGGCGATGAGCAGTTCTTC.

Points on this clone: Different DNA sequences within this sample yield the same CDR3. The chain carries TRBV20-1 and TRBJ2-5; TRBD2 is a possible D gene (5 bases). The V gene lost 5 bases and the J gene lost 5 bases, with 9 bases spanning the gap. The CDR3 spans 11 residues. Germline V CDR1 and CDR2: DFQATT, SNEGSKA (reference sequence). CDR3 in amino acids: CSAGPGETQYF. The CDR3 DNA reads TGCAGTGCTGGACCGGGGGAGACCCAGTACTTC.

The gene calls are TRBV9 and TRBJ1-1; D is unclear. The CDR3 consists of 15 residues. The V gene lost 0 bases and the J gene lost 1 base, with 10 bases spanning the gap. Germline CDR1 and CDR2: SGDLS and YYNGEE. DNA for the CDR3: TGTGCCAGCAGCGTAGGTCCCACAGCGAACACTGAAGCTTTCTTT. As protein: CASSVGPTANTEAFF.

The chain combines TRBV27 with TRBJ2-7, with D possibly matching TRBD1 (6 bases). This CDR3 spans 17 amino acids. The germline V and J ends were trimmed by 5 bases and 1 base, with 21 bases remaining between them. Germline CDR1 and CDR2: MNHEY and SMNVEV (reference sequence). CDR3 in amino acids: CASSLLTGTSISYEQYF. CDR3 sequence (DNA): TGTGCCAGCAGTCTGCTTACCGGGACATCAATTTCCTACGAGCAGTACTTC.

The CDR3 spells CASSFLSNDEQFF. The CDR3 DNA follows: TGTGCCAGCAGTTTTTTGTCTAACGATGAGCAGTTCTTC. The rearrangement joins TRBV27 to TRBJ2-1; D gene ambiguous. The CDR3 contains 13 residues. Germline V gives CDR1 MNHEY, CDR2 SMNVEV (reference sequence). V was cut by 3 bases and J by 8 bases, with 11 bases left in between.

This rearrangement joins TRBV30 to TRBJ2-7; 9 bases line up with TRBD1. This CDR3 comprises 14 residues. The trim removed 7 bases at V and 2 bases at J, leaving 9 bases unmatched. Germline values: CDR1 GTSNPN, CDR2 SVGIG (reference sequence). CDR3 sequence reads: CAFQMRDRAYEQYF. CDR3 nucleotides: TGTGCCTTCCAGATGAGGGACAGGGCCTACGAGCAGTACTTC.

The chain combines TRBV19 with TRBJ2-3, with 10 bases aligning to TRBD1. The CDR3 length is 17 residues. The germline V gene encodes CDR1 LNHDA and CDR2 SQIVND (reference sequence). J gave up 7 bases and V 3 bases, and 13 bases lay outside the gene matches. The CDR3, as DNA: TGTGCCAGTAGTATCTCTACAGGGACAGGGGAGTTAAATACGCAGTATTTT. Translation gives CASSISTGTGELNTQYF. The variable domain in full, with the rest retrieved from reference TRBV19 and TRBJ2-3, is DGGITQSPKYLFRKEGQNVTLSCEQNLNHDAMYWYRQDPGQGLRLIYYSQIVNDFQKGDIAEGYSVSREKKESFPLTVTSAQKNPTAFYLCASSISTGTGELNTQYFGPGTRLTVL.

The V gene is TRBV6-6, the J gene TRBJ1-3; TRBD1 is a possible D gene (5 bases). The germline gives CDR1 MNHNY, CDR2 SVGAGI (reference sequence). There are 14 residues in the CDR3. Between the trimmed V and J ends, which lost 7 bases and 4 bases, there was a span of 14 bases. This CDR3 reads CASKAGGTGNTIYF. In DNA form, the CDR3 reads TGTGCCAGCAAAGCGGGGGGAACCGGAAACACCATATATTTT.

This sequence joins TRBV5-1 and TRBJ1-4; TRBD1 aligns across 8 bases. Germline V CDR1 and CDR2: SGHRS, YFSETQ. Trimming cost V 0 bases and J 2 bases; bases outside gene matches: 3. The CDR3 contains 16 residues. In DNA form, the CDR3 reads TGCGCCAGCAGCTTGGCGCAGGGGGCGACTAATGAAAAACTGTTTTTT. It specifies CASSLAQGATNEKLFF.

This clone turned up a few times. The chain couples TRBV6-4 to TRBJ2-7; the match to TRBD1 covers 8 bases. CDR1 MRHNA and CDR2 SNTAGT come from the germline V gene. CDR3 length: 13 amino acids. Unmatched junction bases numbered 6, after V lost 6 bases and J lost 5 bases. The CDR3 here is CASRGQGWHEQYF. Written as DNA, the CDR3 is TGTGCCAGCAGAGGACAGGGTTGGCACGAGCAGTACTTC.

The V gene is TRBV6-6, the J gene TRBJ2-1; 8 nucleotides align to TRBD2. The CDR3 extends over 15 amino acids. V shed 7 bases and J 3 bases; nucleotides not matched to a gene: 8. CDR1 is MNHNY, CDR2 SVGAGI, per germline (reference sequence). The CDR3 here is CASTKAGDFYNEQFF. The CDR3 DNA is TGTGCCAGCACCAAAGCGGGAGACTTCTACAATGAGCAGTTCTTC.

The gene calls are TRBV5-4 and TRBJ1-3, with 8 bases identical to TRBD1. The trim removed 4 bases at V and 4 bases at J, leaving 4 bases unmatched. The CDR3 consists of 14 residues. Germline CDR1 and CDR2: SGHNT and YYREEE (reference sequence). CDR3: CASSQGQEGNTIYF. Here the CDR3 DNA reads TGTGCCAGCAGCCAGGGACAGGAAGGAAACACCATATATTTT.

V is TRBV10-3 and J is TRBJ1-1; no clear D gene. The V end was cut by 4 bases, the J end by 6 bases, with 18 bases between. The germline CDR1 and CDR2 sequences are ENHRY and SYGVKD. The CDR3 extends over 15 amino acids. CDR3: CAISGDRGGRPEAFF. The DNA for the CDR3 is TGTGCCATCAGTGGTGATCGCGGAGGGCGCCCTGAAGCTTTCTTT.

This clone has just one count. The chain employs TRBV5-6 and TRBJ2-4; tentative D call: TRBD2 (5 bases). V was shortened by 1 base and J by 1 base, with 18 bases between the two germline ends. Germline CDR1 and CDR2: SGHDT and YYEEEE. The CDR3 totals 18 residues. Written as DNA, the CDR3 is TGTGCCAGCAGCTTGAATACGAGGCGGGCTGGGGCCAAAAACATTCAGTACTTC. This gives the protein CASSLNTRRAGAKNIQYF.

The CDR3 spells CASSLAPGQGNEKLFF. CDR3 sequence (DNA): TGTGCCAGCAGCTTGGCTCCGGGACAGGGGAATGAAAAACTGTTTTTT. The chain carries TRBV7-9 and TRBJ1-4; 10 nucleotides match TRBD1. The V and J ends lost 3 bases and 5 bases, in that order; junction bases with no gene match: 6. This CDR3 is built from 16 residues. Germline V gives CDR1 SEHNR, CDR2 FQNEAQ (reference sequence).

This clone was counted once. The gene calls are TRBV24-1 and TRBJ2-3; no firm D call. The CDR3 has 15 residues. CDR1 is KGHDR and CDR2 is SFDVKD in the germline V gene. The germline V and J ends were trimmed by 3 bases and 0 bases, with 9 bases remaining between them. CDR3 nucleotides: TGTGCCACCAGTGATCCCACACCTAGCACAGATACGCAGTATTTT. Translated, it gives CATSDPTPSTDTQYF.

Details on this clone: Other DNA sequences in this specimen translate into the identical CDR3. V gene TRBV9 combines with J gene TRBJ2-3; D is undetermined. Trimming stripped 0 bases from V and 4 bases from J, with 3 bases between. The germline V gene has CDR1 SGDLS and CDR2 YYNGEE. This CDR3 has 12 residues. The CDR3 reads CASSVGPDTQYF. The CDR3 DNA follows: TGTGCCAGCAGCGTAGGGCCAGATACGCAGTATTTT.

Concerning this clone itself: One end of the junction fails to match germline, which may point to a read error. This specimen includes other DNA sequences encoding the same CDR3. The chain joins TRBV7-6 to TRBJ2-7; 7 positions agree with TRBD1. Germline loops: CDR1 SGHVS, CDR2 FNYEAQ. This CDR3 is 15 amino acids long. CDR3 sequence: CASSATQGSNDEQYF. In DNA form, the CDR3 reads TGTGCCAGCAGCGCAACACAGGGGAGCAACGACGAGCAGTACTTT.

The chain links TRBV30 to TRBJ1-1; D may be TRBD1 (5 bases). The V end lost 8 bases, the J end lost 11 bases, and 21 bases lay between the germline ends. CDR1 GTSNPN and CDR2 SVGIG come from the germline V gene (reference sequence). This CDR3 region has 12 residues. Here the CDR3 DNA reads TGTGCCGGGGAGGGGCAGCAGATTTACGCTTTCTTT. Protein product: CAGEGQQIYAFF.

V is TRBV7-6 and J is TRBJ2-7; 9 bases are a match to TRBD2. J lost 2 bases, V lost 4 bases, and 9 bases had no gene match. Germline CDR1 and CDR2: SGHVS and FNYEAQ. The CDR3 is 16 amino acids. The CDR3 DNA sequence: TGTGCCAGCAGCTCCCTTGCGGGGGGGACAACCTACGAGCAGTACTTC. Amino acid sequence: CASSSLAGGTTYEQYF.